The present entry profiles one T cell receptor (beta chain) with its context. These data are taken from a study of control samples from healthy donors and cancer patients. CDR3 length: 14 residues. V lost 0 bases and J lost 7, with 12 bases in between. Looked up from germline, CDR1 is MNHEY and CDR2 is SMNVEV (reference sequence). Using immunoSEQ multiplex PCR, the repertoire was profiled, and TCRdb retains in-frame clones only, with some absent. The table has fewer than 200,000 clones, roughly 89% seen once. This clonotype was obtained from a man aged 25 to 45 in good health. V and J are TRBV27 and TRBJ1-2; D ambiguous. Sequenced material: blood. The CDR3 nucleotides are TGTGCCAGCAGTTTATCCAAGGTGTCCTCTGGCTACACCTTC. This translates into CASSLSKVSSGYTF.